The table lists the clone carrying this T cell receptor beta chain with a count of one. These data come from a study of shared clonotypes between healthy human individuals. Sequencing was performed with immunoSEQ multiplex PCR; in TCRdb, only in-frame clones are kept and a portion is missing. The repertoire holds 2 million to 2.5 million clones, with almost 96% as singletons. CDR1 is ENHRY, CDR2 SYGVKD, per germline. Trimming shortened V by 5 bases and J by 4 bases, and 12 bases separated the two germline ends. This CDR3 region has 14 residues. This clonotype originated in a young man in good health. The chain recombines TRBV10-3 with TRBJ1-3; a possible D gene is TRBD1 (5 bases). Material for sequencing was naive CD4+ T cells sorted from blood. Subset given: CD45RA+ positively selected. Here the CDR3 DNA reads TGTGCCATCAGTACCGGGACGGCGGGAAACACCATATATTTT. Translation: CAISTGTAGNTIYF.